Here is one T cell receptor (beta chain) with its context. The antigen is undetermined. The library was built for alpha chains, so this beta chain is an off-target read and its size means little. Time point noted: sample taken at primary tumor resection. Samples were obtained from approximately 72 donors, all untreated early-stage non-small cell lung cancer patients. Material for sequencing was whole RNA from tumor, nontumor lung or frozen PBMC, left unsorted. Germline lookup yields CDR1 SGHTA and CDR2 FQGNSA. This CDR3 has 16 amino acids. J lost 5 bases, V lost 0 bases, and 5 bases had no gene match. On each TCR cDNA molecule, a unique molecular identifier was present. Via MiXCR, TCRdb re-called the 5' RACE reads, giving one row per CDR3 protein. In the table there are 2,500 to 3,000 distinct CDR3 sequences, less than 65% of which are singletons. The record originates from a study of spatial heterogeneity in lung cancer.

Study-level points and caveats: In tumors, expanded intratumoral alpha and beta TCR counts tracked mutation counts.

This sequence was found in a male donor with early-stage non-small cell lung cancer. The sequencing here drew on lung tumor tissue, taken at surgery. V gene TRBV7-2 combines with J gene TRBJ2-5; TRBD2 aligns across 11 bases. The CDR3 is CASSLASGRAMETQYF. CDR3 bases: TGTGCCAGCAGCTTAGCTAGCGGGAGGGCCATGGAGACCCAGTACTTC.